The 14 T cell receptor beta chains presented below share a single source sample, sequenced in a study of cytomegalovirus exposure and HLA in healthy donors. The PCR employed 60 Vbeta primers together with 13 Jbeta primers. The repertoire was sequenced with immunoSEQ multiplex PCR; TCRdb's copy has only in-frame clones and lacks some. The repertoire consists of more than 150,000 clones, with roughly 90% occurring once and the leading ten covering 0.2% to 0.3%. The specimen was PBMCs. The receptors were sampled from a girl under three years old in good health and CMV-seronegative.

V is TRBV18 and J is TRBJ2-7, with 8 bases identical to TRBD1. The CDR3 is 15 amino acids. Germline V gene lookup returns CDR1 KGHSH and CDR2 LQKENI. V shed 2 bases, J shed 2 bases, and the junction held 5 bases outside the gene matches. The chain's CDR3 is CASSPTGGYTYEQYF. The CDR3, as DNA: TGTGCCAGCTCACCAACAGGGGGGTATACCTACGAGCAGTACTTC.

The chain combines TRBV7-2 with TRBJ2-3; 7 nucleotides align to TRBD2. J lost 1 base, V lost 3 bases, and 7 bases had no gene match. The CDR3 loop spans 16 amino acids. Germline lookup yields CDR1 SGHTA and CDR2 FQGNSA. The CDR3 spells CASSFQLGGGTDTQYF. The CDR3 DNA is TGTGCCAGCAGCTTCCAGTTGGGGGGGGGCACAGATACGCAGTATTTT.

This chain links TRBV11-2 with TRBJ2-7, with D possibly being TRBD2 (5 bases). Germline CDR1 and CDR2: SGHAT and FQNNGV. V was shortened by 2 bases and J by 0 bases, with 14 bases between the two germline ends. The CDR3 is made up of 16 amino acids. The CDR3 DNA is TGTGCCAGCAGCTTACTCCGCGGGCCTAGCTCCTACGAGCAGTACTTC. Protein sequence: CASSLLRGPSSYEQYF.

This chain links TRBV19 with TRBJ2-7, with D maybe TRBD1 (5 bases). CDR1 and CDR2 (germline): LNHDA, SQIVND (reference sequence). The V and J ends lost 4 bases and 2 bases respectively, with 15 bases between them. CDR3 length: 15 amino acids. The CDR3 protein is CASSNAGLDTYEQYF. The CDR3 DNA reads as TGTGCCAGTAGTAATGCAGGGCTGGATACCTACGAGCAGTACTTC.

DNA for the CDR3: TGTGCCTGGAGTGTACGGACAGGGGGTGAAAAACTGTTTTTT. It yields the protein CAWSVRTGGEKLFF. V usage is TRBV30 and J usage is TRBJ1-4, with 10 positions matching TRBD1. V lost 0 bases to trimming and J lost 7 bases; unmatched junction nucleotides: 2. The CDR3 has 14 residues. CDR1 is GTSNPN and CDR2 is SVGIG in the germline V gene (reference sequence).

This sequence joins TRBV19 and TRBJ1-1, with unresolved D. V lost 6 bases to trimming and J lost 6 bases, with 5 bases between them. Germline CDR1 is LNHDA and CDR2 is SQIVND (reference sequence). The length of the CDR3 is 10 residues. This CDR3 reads CASRTSEAFF. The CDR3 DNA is TGTGCCAGTAGGACTTCTGAAGCTTTCTTT.

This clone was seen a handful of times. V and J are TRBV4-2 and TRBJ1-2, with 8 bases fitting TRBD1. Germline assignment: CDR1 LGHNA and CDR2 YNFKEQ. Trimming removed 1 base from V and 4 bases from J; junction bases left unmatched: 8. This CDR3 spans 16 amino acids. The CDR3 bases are TGTGCCAGCAGCCAAGGGCCGCTCGGACAGGGCTATGGCTACACCTTC. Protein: CASSQGPLGQGYGYTF.

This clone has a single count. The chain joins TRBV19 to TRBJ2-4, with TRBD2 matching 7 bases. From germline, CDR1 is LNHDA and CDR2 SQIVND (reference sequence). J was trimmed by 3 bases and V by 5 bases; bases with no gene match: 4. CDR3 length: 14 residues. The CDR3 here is CASSGGDGKNIQYF. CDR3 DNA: TGTGCCAGTAGTGGGGGGGACGGCAAAAACATTCAGTACTTC.

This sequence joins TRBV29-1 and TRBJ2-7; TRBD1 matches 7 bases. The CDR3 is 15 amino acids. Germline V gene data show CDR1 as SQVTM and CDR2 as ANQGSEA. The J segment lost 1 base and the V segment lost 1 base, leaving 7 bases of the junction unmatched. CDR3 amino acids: CSVEVYRGLSYEQYF. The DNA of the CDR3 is TGCAGCGTTGAAGTGTACAGGGGCCTTTCCTACGAGCAGTACTTC.

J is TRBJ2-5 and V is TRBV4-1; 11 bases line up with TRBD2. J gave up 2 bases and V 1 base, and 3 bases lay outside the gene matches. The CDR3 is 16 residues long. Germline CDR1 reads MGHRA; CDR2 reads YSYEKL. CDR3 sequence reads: CASSQVIAGGQETQYF. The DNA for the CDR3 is TGCGCCAGCAGCCAAGTCATAGCGGGGGGGCAAGAGACCCAGTACTTC.

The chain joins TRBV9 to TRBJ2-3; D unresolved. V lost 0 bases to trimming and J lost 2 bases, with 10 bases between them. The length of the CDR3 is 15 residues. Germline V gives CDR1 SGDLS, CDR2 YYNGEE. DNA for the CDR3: TGTGCCAGCAGCGTAGACGCACAGTTCACAGATACGCAGTATTTT. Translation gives CASSVDAQFTDTQYF. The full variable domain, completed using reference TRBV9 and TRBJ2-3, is DSGVTQTPKHLITATGQRVTLRCSPRSGDLSVYWYQQSLDQGLQFLIQYYNGEERAKGNILERFSAQQFPDLHSELNLSSLELGDSALYFCASSVDAQFTDTQYFGPGTRLTVL.

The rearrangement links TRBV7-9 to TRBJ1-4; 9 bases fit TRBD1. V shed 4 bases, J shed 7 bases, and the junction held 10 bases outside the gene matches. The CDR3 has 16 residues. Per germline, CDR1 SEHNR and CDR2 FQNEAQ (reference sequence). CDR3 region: CASSSNRGLNIEKLFF. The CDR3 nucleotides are TGTGCCAGCAGCTCGAACAGGGGGCTAAACATTGAAAAACTGTTTTTT.

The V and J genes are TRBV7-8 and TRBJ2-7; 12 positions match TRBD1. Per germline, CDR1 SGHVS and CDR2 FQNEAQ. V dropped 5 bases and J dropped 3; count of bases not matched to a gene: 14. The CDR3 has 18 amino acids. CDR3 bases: TGTGCCAGCAGCCCAAGCCGGGACAGGGGGCGGAGTAGCTACGAGCAGTACTTC. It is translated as CASSPSRDRGRSSYEQYF.

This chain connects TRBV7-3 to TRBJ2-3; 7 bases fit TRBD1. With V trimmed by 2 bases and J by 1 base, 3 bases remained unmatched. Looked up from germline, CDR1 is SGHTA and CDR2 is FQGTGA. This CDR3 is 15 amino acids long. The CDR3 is CASSLRGGRTDTQYF. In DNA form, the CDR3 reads TGTGCCAGCAGCTTACGAGGGGGCCGCACAGATACGCAGTATTTT.